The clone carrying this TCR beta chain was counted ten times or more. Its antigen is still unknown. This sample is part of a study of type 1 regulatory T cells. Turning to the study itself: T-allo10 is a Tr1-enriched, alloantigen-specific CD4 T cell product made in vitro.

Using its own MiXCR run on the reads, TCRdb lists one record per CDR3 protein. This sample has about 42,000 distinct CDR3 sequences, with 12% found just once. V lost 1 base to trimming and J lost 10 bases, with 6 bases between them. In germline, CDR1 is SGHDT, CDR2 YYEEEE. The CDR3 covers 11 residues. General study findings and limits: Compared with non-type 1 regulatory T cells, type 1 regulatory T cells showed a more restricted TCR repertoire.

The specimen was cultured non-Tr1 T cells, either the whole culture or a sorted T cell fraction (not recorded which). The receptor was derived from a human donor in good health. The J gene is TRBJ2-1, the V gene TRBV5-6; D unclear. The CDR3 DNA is TGTGCCAGCAGCTTGATATTAGAGCAGTTCTTC. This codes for CASSLILEQFF. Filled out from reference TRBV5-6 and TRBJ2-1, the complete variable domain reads DAGVTQSPTHLIKTRGQQVTLRCSPKSGHDTVSWYQQALGQGPQFIFQYYEEEERQRGNFPDRFSGHQFPNYSSELNVNALLLGDSALYLCASSLILEQFFGPGTRLTVL.